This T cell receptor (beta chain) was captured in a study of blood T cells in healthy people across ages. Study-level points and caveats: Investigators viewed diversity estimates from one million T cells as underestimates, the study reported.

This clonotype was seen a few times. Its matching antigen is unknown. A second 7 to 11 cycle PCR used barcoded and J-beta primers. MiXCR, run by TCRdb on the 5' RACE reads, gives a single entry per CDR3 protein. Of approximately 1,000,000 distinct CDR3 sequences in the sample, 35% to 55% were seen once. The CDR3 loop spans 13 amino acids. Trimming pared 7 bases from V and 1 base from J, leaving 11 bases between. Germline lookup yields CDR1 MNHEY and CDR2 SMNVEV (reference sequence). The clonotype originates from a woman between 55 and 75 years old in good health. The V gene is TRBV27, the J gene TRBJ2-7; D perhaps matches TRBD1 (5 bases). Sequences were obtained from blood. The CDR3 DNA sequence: TGTGCCAGCAAACTGAGACAGTCCTACGAGCAGTACTTC. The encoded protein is CASKLRQSYEQYF.